The 11 T cell receptor beta chains below all came from one sample that was sequenced in a study of T cell clonality in common variable immunodeficiency. TCRdb keeps only in-frame clones here, not all; method: immunoSEQ multiplex PCR. In total the sample includes 57,000 or so clones, none of them seen once. The sample was peripheral blood mononuclear cells. These receptors were collected from a person between 18 and 75 years old in good health.

This clone was seen many times. The read is 3 residues too short to cover the CDR3 end, so that end is filled in from the germline J gene. The chain has TRBV20-1 and TRBJ1-2; D remains ambiguous. Germline values: CDR1 DFQATT, CDR2 SNEGSKA (reference sequence). V gave up 3 bases and J gave up 1 base, with 9 bases separating them. This CDR3 is 13 amino acids long. The CDR3 loop reads CSASPGFNYGYTF. The CDR3 DNA, read in part, is TGCAGTGCTAGTCCGGGGTTTAACTATGGC.

This clone was seen a few times. Sequencing ends 3 residues short of the CDR3 end; the germline J gene provides the rest. The chain combines TRBV7-9 with TRBJ2-1, with 8 bases that match TRBD2. In germline, CDR1 is SEHNR, CDR2 FQNEAQ (reference sequence). Trimming cost V 3 bases and J 3 bases; bases outside gene matches: 4. The CDR3 is made up of 15 amino acids. CDR3 residues: CASSFSLAVYNEQFF. The CDR3 bases that were read are TGTGCCAGCAGCTTTTCACTAGCGGTCTACAATGAG. Drawing the rest from reference TRBV7-9 and TRBJ2-1, the complete variable domain is DTGVSQNPRHKITKRGQNVTFRCDPISEHNRLYWYRQTLGQGPEFLTYFQNEAQLEKSRLLSDRFSAERPKGSFSTLEIQRTEQGDSAMYLCASSFSLAVYNEQFFGPGTRLTVL.

This clone was observed a handful of times. With the read ending 3 residues before the CDR3 end, the germline J gene is used to fill in that end. This chain connects TRBV25-1 to TRBJ2-7; 8 nucleotides agree with TRBD2. The V and J ends lost 2 bases and 1 base, in that order; junction bases with no gene match: 7. The CDR3 runs to 16 residues. Germline lookup yields CDR1 MGHDK and CDR2 SYGVNS. The sequenced part of the CDR3 DNA is TGTGCCAGCAGTGAAAATAGGGGACTAGAGTCCTACGAG. It is translated as CASSENRGLESYE. From start to end, the CDR3 is CASSENRGLESYEQYF.

This clone occurred many times. Sequencing ends 3 residues short of the CDR3 end; the germline J gene provides the rest. The chain carries TRBV10-2 and TRBJ2-1, with a weak D call TRBD1 (6 bases). The V gene lost 7 bases and the J gene lost 0 bases, with 10 bases spanning the gap. The CDR3 consists of 14 residues. CDR1 and CDR2 (germline): WSHSY, SAAADI. This CDR3 reads CASNRGTSYNEQFF. The part of the CDR3 DNA that was read is TGCGCCAGCAATAGGGGGACCTCCTACAATGAG.

This clone was detected ten times or more. With the read ending 3 residues before the CDR3 end, the germline J gene is used to fill in that end. The chain links TRBV6-1 to TRBJ2-2, with TRBD1 matching over 9 bases. CDR3 length equals 15 residues. In germline, CDR1 is MNHNS, CDR2 SASEGT. V shed 1 base and J 8 bases; nucleotides not matched to a gene: 5. Incomplete CDR3 DNA: TGTGCCAGCAGTGAAGGTCTAGGGACAGGGGGGGAG. This translates into CASSEGLGTGGE. The whole CDR3 sequence reads CASSEGLGTGGELFF.

This clone was found many times. The read ends 3 residues shy of where the CDR3 ends; the end is completed using the germline J gene. This chain links TRBV20-1 with TRBJ2-1, with a tentative D call TRBD2 (6 bases). This CDR3 is 14 amino acids long. Between the trimmed V and J ends, which lost 6 bases and 7 bases, there was a span of 19 bases. Germline-derived CDR1 and CDR2 are DFQATT and SNEGSKA (reference sequence). Incomplete CDR3 DNA: TGCAGTGCGACAGAGGGCGGGGAAGGGAATGAG. Encoded protein: CSATEGGEGNE. The CDR3 reads in full as CSATEGGEGNEQFF.

There are many counts of this clone. The read gets to within 3 residues of the CDR3 end, and the germline J gene fills in the rest. The J gene is TRBJ2-2, the V gene TRBV6-2 or TRBV6-3; 7 nucleotides line up with TRBD2. Germline CDR1 and CDR2: MNHEY and SVGEGT. The CDR3 loop spans 15 amino acids. V shed 2 bases and J 7 bases; nucleotides not matched to a gene: 7. Incomplete CDR3 DNA: TGTGCCAGCAGTTACACCCCCGGCGGGAGCGGGGAG. Protein sequence: CASSYTPGGSGE. The entire CDR3 reads CASSYTPGGSGELFF.

This clone came up many times. The read gets to within 3 residues of the CDR3 end, and the germline J gene fills in the rest. The rearrangement uses TRBV12-3 or TRBV12-4 and TRBJ2-2; D is unclear. V was trimmed by 10 bases and J by 6 bases, leaving 9 bases between them. The CDR3 length is 11 residues. The CDR3 region is CATTISGELFF. The DNA read from the CDR3 is TGTGCCACCACAATCTCCGGGGAG.

This clone was recorded at least ten times. The CDR3 goes on 3 residues after the read ends, and that part is filled in from the germline J gene. The chain couples TRBV3-1 (or the pseudogene TRBV3-2) to TRBJ2-1; no clear D. The V end was cut by 1 base, the J end by 0 bases, with 4 bases between. The germline V gene encodes CDR1 LGHDT and CDR2 YNNKEL (reference sequence). The CDR3 totals 14 residues. Incomplete CDR3 DNA: TGTGCCAGCAGCCAAGGACACTCCTACAATGAG. It translates to CASSQGHSYNE. The whole CDR3 sequence reads CASSQGHSYNEQFF.

In this sample, this clone turned up many times. The observed sequence ends 3 residues before the CDR3 terminus, with the missing tail filled in from the germline J gene. The V call is TRBV9, the J call TRBJ2-7, with 7 bases identical to TRBD1. The CDR3 consists of 15 residues. Germline CDR1 is SGDLS and CDR2 is YYNGEE. V lost 0 bases, J lost 3 bases, and 6 bases stayed unmatched. The DNA read from the CDR3 is TGTGCCAGCAGCGTAGAGGGGGCTCCCCACTACGAG. Amino acid sequence: CASSVEGAPHYE. The full CDR3 protein reads CASSVEGAPHYEQYF.

This clone was counted many times. The read falls 3 residues short of the CDR3 end, and the missing part is taken from the germline J gene. This chain joins TRBV30 and TRBJ1-1; D possibly corresponds to TRBD1 (5 bases). CDR3 length equals 12 residues. Germline loops: CDR1 GTSNPN, CDR2 SVGIG (reference sequence). Trimming removed 5 bases at V and 1 base at J, with 8 bases between. The CDR3 bases that were read are TGTGCCTGGGGCCAGGGGAACACTGAA. Translation gives CAWGQGNTE. The CDR3 in its entirety is CAWGQGNTEAFF.